This T cell receptor (beta chain) was profiled in a study of control samples from healthy donors and cancer patients. This CDR3 has 17 amino acids. The V segment lost 3 bases and the J segment 0 bases; nucleotides outside the gene matches: 6. CDR1 is LNHDA and CDR2 is SQIVND in the germline V gene (reference sequence). Here immunoSEQ multiplex PCR was the method, and the copy in TCRdb shows in-frame clones only, minus some. The sample consists of roughly 130,000 clones, about 94% of them appearing once. Sequenced material: blood. This sequence originates from a man aged 30-40 years in good health. The V gene is TRBV19, the J gene TRBJ1-5, with 9 bases that match TRBD1. The CDR3 is CASSIKGQGVSNQPQHF. CDR3 nucleotide sequence: TGTGCCAGTAGTATTAAGGGACAGGGAGTTAGCAATCAGCCCCAGCATTTT.